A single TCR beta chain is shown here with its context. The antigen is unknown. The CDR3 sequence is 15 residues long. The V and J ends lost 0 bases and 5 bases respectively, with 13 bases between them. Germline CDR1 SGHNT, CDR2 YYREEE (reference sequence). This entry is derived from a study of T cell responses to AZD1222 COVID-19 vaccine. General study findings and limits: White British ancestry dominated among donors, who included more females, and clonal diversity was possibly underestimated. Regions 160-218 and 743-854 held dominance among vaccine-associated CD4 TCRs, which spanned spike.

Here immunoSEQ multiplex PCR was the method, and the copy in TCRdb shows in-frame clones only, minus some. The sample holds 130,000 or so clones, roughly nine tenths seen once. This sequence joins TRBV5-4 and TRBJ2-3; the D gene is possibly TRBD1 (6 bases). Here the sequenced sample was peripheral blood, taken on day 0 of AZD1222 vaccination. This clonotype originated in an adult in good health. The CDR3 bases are TGTGCCAGCAGCTTGGTCGGGACACAAGAAGATACGCAGTATTTT. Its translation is CASSLVGTQEDTQYF. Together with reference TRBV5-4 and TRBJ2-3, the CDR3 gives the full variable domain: ETGVTQSPTHLIKTRGQQVTLRCSSQSGHNTVSWYQQALGQGPQFIFQYYREEENGRGNFPPRFSGLQFPNYSSELNVNALELDDSALYLCASSLVGTQEDTQYFGPGTRLTVL.